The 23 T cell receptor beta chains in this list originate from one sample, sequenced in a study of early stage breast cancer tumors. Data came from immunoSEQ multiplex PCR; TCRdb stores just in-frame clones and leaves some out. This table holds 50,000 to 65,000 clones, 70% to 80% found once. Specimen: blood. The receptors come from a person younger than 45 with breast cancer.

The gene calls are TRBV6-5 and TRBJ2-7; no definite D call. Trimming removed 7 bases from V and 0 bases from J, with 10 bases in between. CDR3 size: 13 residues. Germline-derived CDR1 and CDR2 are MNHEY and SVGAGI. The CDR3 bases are TGTGCCAGCATAAAGGACGGCTCCTACGAGCAGTACTTC. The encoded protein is CASIKDGSYEQYF.

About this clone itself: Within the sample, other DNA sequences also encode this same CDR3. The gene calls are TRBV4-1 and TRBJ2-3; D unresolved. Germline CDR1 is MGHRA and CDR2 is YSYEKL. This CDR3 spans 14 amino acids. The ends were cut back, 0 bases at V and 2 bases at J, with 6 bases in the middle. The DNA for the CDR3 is TGCGCCAGCAGCCAAGATACCAACACAGATACGCAGTATTTT. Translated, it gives CASSQDTNTDTQYF.

The chain's CDR3 is CASSPQTGGEKLFF. The CDR3 nucleotides are TGTGCCAGCTCACCACAAACCGGGGGGGAAAAACTGTTTTTT. The chain joins TRBV18 to TRBJ1-4; D perhaps matches TRBD1 (5 bases). Germline V gives CDR1 KGHSH, CDR2 LQKENI. The length of the CDR3 is 14 residues. The ends were cut back, 1 base at V and 8 bases at J, with 11 bases in the middle.

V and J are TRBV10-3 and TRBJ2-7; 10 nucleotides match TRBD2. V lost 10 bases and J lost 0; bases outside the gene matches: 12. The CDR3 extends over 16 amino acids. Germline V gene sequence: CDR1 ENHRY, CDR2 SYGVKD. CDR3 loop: CATTGLAERSSYEQYF. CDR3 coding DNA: TGTGCCACAACAGGACTAGCGGAAAGGAGCTCCTACGAGCAGTACTTC.

CDR3 nucleotide sequence: TGCGCCAGCAGTACCACCGGGACTAGCGGGAGAACAGATACGCAGTATTTT. Translation gives CASSTTGTSGRTDTQYF. The chain combines TRBV10-2 with TRBJ2-3, with 14 bases aligning to TRBD2. Germline V gene lookup returns CDR1 WSHSY and CDR2 SAAADI. V lost 5 bases and J lost 3; bases outside the gene matches: 7. This CDR3 is 17 amino acids long.

CDR3 residues: CASSSPGLAVFYNEQFF. For the CDR3, the DNA is TGTGCCAGCAGTTCGCCGGGACTAGCGGTATTCTACAATGAGCAGTTCTTC. This chain connects TRBV27 to TRBJ2-1, with 11 bases fitting TRBD2. CDR1 is MNHEY and CDR2 is SMNVEV in the germline V gene (reference sequence). The ends lost 4 bases at V and 3 bases at J; junction bases unmatched: 8. This CDR3 region has 17 residues.

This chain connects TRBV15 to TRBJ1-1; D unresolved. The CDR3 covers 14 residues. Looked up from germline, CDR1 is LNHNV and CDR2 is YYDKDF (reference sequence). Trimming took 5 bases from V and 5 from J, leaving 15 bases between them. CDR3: CATSDRNRSTEAFF. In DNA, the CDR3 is TGTGCCACCAGCGACCGGAATCGAAGTACTGAAGCTTTCTTT.

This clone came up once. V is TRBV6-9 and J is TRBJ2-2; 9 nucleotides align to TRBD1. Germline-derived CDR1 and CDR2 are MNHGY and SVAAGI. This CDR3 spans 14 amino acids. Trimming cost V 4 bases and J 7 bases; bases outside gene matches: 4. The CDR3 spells CASSWTGEYGELFF. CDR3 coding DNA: TGTGCCAGCAGTTGGACAGGGGAATACGGGGAGCTGTTTTTT.

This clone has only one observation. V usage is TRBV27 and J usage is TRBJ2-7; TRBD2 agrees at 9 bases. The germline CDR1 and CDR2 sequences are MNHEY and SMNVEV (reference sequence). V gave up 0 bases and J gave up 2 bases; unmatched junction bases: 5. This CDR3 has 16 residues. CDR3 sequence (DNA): TGTGCCAGCAGTTTATCGTTGGCTAGCGGGACCTACGAGCAGTACTTC. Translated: CASSLSLASGTYEQYF.

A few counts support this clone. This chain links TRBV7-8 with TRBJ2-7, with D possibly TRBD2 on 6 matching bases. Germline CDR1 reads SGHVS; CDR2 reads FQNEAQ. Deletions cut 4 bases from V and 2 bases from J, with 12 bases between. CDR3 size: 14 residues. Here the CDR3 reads CASSSERVPYEQYF. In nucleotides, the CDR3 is TGTGCCAGCAGCTCGGAGCGGGTTCCCTACGAGCAGTACTTC.

The chain's CDR3 is CASSPNSMAGTLTGNEQYF. DNA of the CDR3: TGTGCCAGCTCACCTAACAGTATGGCAGGAACCTTAACTGGAAACGAGCAGTACTTC. V and J are TRBV18 and TRBJ2-7, with unresolved D. In germline, CDR1 is KGHSH, CDR2 LQKENI. V lost 3 bases and J 5 bases, leaving 29 bases between the germline ends. The CDR3 runs to 19 residues.

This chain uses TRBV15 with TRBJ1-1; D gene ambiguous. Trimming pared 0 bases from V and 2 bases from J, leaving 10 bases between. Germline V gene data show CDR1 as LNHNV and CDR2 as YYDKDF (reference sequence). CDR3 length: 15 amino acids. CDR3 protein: CATSRDRQSNTEAFF. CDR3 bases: TGTGCCACCAGCAGAGACAGGCAGTCAAACACTGAAGCTTTCTTT. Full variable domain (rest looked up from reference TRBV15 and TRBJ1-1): DAMVIQNPRYQVTQFGKPVTLSCSQTLNHNVMYWYQQKSSQAPKLLFHYYDKDFNNEADTPDNFQSRRPNTSFCFLDIRSPGLGDTAMYLCATSRDRQSNTEAFFGQGTRLTVV.

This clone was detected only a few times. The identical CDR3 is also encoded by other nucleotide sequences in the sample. The CDR3 protein is CAWSVWDSGNTIYF. The CDR3 bases are TGTGCCTGGAGTGTATGGGACTCTGGAAACACCATATATTTT. The chain recombines TRBV30 with TRBJ1-3; D is unresolved. CDR3 length: 14 residues. CDR1 and CDR2 from the germline V gene are GTSNPN and SVGIG (reference sequence). Trimming stripped 0 bases from V and 0 bases from J, with 6 bases between.

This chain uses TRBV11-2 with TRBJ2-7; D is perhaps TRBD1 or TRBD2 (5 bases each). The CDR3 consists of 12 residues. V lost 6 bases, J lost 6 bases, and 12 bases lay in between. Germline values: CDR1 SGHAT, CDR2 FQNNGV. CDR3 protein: CASRIPGGEQYF. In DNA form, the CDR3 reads TGTGCCAGCAGGATACCTGGGGGCGAGCAGTACTTC. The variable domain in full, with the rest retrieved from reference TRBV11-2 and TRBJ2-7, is EAGVAQSPRYKIIEKRQSVAFWCNPISGHATLYWYQQILGQGPKLLIQFQNNGVVDDSQLPKDRFSAERLKGVDSTLKIQPAKLEDSAVYLCASRIPGGEQYFGPGTRLTVT.

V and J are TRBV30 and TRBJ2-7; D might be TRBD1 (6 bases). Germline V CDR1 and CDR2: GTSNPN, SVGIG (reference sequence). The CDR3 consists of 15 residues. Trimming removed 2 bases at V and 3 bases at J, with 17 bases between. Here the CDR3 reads CAWSFTLRGNYEQYF. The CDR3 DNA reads TGTGCCTGGAGTTTTACCCTCAGGGGTAACTACGAGCAGTACTTC.

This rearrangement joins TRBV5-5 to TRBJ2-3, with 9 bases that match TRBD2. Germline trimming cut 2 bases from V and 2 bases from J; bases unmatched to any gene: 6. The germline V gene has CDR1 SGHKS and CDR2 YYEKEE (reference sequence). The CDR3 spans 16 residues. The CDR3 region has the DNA TGTGCCAGCAGCTTTCTGAGACTAGCGGCCACAGATACGCAGTATTTT. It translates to CASSFLRLAATDTQYF. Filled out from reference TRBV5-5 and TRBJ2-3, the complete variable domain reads DAGVTQSPTHLIKTRGQQVTLRCSPISGHKSVSWYQQVLGQGPQFIFQYYEKEERGRGNFPDRFSARQFPNYSSELNVNALLLGDSALYLCASSFLRLAATDTQYFGPGTRLTVL.

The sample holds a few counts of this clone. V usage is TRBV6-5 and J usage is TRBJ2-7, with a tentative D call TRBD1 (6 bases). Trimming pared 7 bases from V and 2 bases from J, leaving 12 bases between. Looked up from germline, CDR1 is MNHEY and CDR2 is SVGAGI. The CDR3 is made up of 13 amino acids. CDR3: CASKTGFPYEQYF. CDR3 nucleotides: TGTGCCAGCAAAACAGGGTTTCCCTACGAGCAGTACTTC.

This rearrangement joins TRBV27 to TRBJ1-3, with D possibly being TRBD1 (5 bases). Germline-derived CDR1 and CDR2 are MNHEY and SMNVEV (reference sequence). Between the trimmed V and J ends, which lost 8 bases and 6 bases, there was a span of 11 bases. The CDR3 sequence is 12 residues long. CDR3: CASGLGENTIYF. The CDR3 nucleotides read TGTGCCAGCGGTCTAGGGGAAAACACCATATATTTT.

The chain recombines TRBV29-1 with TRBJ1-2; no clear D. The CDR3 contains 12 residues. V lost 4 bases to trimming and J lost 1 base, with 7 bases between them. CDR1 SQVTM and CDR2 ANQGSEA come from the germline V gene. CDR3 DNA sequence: TGCAGCGTTGGTGGGTTTAACTATGGCTACACCTTC. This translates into CSVGGFNYGYTF. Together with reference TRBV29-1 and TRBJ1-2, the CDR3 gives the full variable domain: SAVISQKPSRDICQRGTSLTIQCQVDSQVTMMFWYRQQPGQSLTLIATANQGSEATYESGFVIDKFPISRPNLTFSTLTVSNMSPEDSSIYLCSVGGFNYGYTFGSGTRLTVV.

The CDR3 DNA sequence: TGTGCCACCAGCAGGGCCTCGAATCAGCCCCAGCATTTT. It specifies CATSRASNQPQHF. V gene TRBV15 combines with J gene TRBJ1-5; D gene ambiguous. Per germline, CDR1 LNHNV and CDR2 YYDKDF (reference sequence). This CDR3 has 13 residues. The V gene lost 3 bases and the J gene lost 4 bases, with 7 bases spanning the gap.

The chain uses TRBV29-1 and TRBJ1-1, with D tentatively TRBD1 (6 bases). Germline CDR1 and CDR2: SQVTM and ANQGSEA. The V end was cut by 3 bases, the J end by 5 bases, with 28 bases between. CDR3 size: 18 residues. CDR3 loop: CSVDTPLGLPTGWTEAFF. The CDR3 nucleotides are TGCAGCGTTGACACTCCCCTGGGGCTACCGACAGGTTGGACTGAAGCTTTCTTT.

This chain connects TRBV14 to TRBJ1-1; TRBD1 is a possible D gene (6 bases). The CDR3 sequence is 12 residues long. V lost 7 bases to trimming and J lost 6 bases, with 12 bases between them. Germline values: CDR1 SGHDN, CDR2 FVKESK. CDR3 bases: TGTGCCAGCAAACAGGGTTCCGCTGAAGCTTTCTTT. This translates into CASKQGSAEAFF.

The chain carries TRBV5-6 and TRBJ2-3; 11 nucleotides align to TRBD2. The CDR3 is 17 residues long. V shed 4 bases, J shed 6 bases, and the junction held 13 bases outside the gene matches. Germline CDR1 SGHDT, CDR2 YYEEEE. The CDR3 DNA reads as TGTGCCAGCAGCACCCGGACTAGCGGGTTTGAGTCTGATACGCAGTATTTT. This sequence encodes CASSTRTSGFESDTQYF.